A selection of T cell receptor beta chains follows, all from one sample in a study of blood T cells in healthy people across ages. TCRdb ran MiXCR on the 5' RACE reads and lists one entry per CDR3 protein. The table includes roughly 930,000 distinct CDR3 sequences, roughly 52% detected once. The sequencing sample was made of blood. Receptors originate from a man younger than 45 in good health. CDR3s include the opening cysteine and the closing phenylalanine or tryptophan. Each record gives: D gene, V gene, clone size, J gene, CDR3 length, CDR3 DNA, CDR3 protein. D genes are given only for firm matches. A row's size may be missing; if present it is once, few, many or a size class.

TRBD1	TRBV4-2	few	TRBJ2-7	16	TGTGCCAGCAGCCAAGATTTGTCAGGGGGCACCTACGAGCAGTACTTC	CASSQDLSGGTYEQYF
TRBD1	TRBV24-1	few	TRBJ2-7	16	TGTGCCACCAGTGAAGCCGGGACAGCGAACTCCTACGAGCAGTACTTC	CATSEAGTANSYEQYF
TRBD2	TRBV4-2	few	TRBJ2-5	18	TGTGCCAGCAGCCAAGATATAAGGGGAGGGTTACTCCAAGAGACCCAGTACTTC	CASSQDIRGGLLQETQYF
TRBD1	TRBV20-1	few	TRBJ2-1	16	TGCAGTGCTATTGTCGAGAGCTCCAGGGGGATCAATGAGCAGTTCTTC	CSAIVESSRGINEQFF
-	TRBV27	-	TRBJ2-5	13	TGTGCCAGCAGTTCACAGAATCAAGAGACCCAGTACTTC	CASSSQNQETQYF
-	TRBV5-1	many	TRBJ2-3	14	TGCGCCAGCAGCTTGCAACTGGGGGCGGATACGCAGTATTTT	CASSLQLGADTQYF
-	TRBV18	few	TRBJ1-5	15	TGTGCCAGCTCACCTACCGGGGCGATTAATCAGCCCCAGCATTTT	CASSPTGAINQPQHF
-	TRBV24-1	few	TRBJ1-2	13	TGTGCCACCAGTGATTTTGTGGGGGATGGCTACACCTTC	CATSDFVGDGYTF
-	TRBV7-2	-	TRBJ1-4	14	TGTGCCAGCAGCCTGGCCCGGGATGCAGAAAAACTGTTTTTT	CASSLARDAEKLFF
-	TRBV6-2/TRBV6-3	-	TRBJ1-6	15	TGTGCCAGCAGTTACTCGAGGGGGGCTGCTTCACCCCTCCACTTT	CASSYSRGAASPLHF
-	TRBV7-6	-	TRBJ1-6	14	TGTGCCAGCAGCTCCGGGACACCTAATTCACCCCTCCACTTT	CASSSGTPNSPLHF
TRBD1	TRBV3-1	-	TRBJ2-4	15	TGTGCCAGCAGCCAAGGAGGGACAGGCCTCCGGGAGCAGTACTTC	CASSQGGTGLREQYF
TRBD1	TRBV7-9	few	TRBJ2-7	16	TGTGCCAGCAGCCTTCTAACAGGGGCACTCCGGTACGAGCAGTACTTC	CASSLLTGALRYEQYF